Reported below is one TCR beta chain. Its specificity is unknown. These data are taken from a study of cytomegalovirus exposure and HLA in healthy donors. Whole-study findings and limits: In a later analysis, compared with equally common non-associated chains, HLA-associated beta chains were more expanded.

Vbeta (60) and Jbeta (13) primers were used in the PCR. Produced via immunoSEQ multiplex PCR; TCRdb's table is partial and in-frame only. The table has some 190,000 clones, roughly 87% seen once. Material for sequencing was PBMCs. The receptor's source is a man in his forties or fifties in good health and CMV-seronegative.

CDR3 region: CASRPAGTPSGTQYF. DNA of the CDR3: TGTGCCAGCAGACCAGCCGGGACACCATCAGGGACCCAGTACTTC. The chain carries TRBV7-2 and TRBJ2-5, with D perhaps matching TRBD1 (6 bases). The CDR3 extends over 15 amino acids. Per germline, CDR1 SGHTA and CDR2 FQGNSA. Trimming took 6 bases from V and 7 from J, leaving 21 bases between them.